The clone carrying this T cell receptor (beta chain) was found many times. This entry belongs to a study of T-cell reconstitution after alpha-beta-depleted transplantation in children. Germline V lookup: CDR1 LGHNA, CDR2 YSLEER. The length of the CDR3 is 17 residues. Trimming took off 0 bases at V and 3 bases at J, with 17 bases between the two ends. For TCRbeta, the library was prepared with unique molecular identifiers. TCRdb fed the PCR reads into MiXCR, producing one record per CDR3 protein. The repertoire holds 580,000 or so distinct CDR3 sequences, with around 23% as singletons. The sequenced sample was PBMCs, mostly from graft donor cells, obtained 360 days after TCRalphabeta/CD19-depleted stem cell transplant. This receptor was obtained from a boy less than two years old who had a stem cell transplant for acute myeloid leukemia, so the T cells may come from the graft donor. The chain links TRBV4-3 to TRBJ2-5; a weak D match, TRBD2 (6 bases). In DNA form, the CDR3 reads TGCGCCAGCAGCCAAGACGGGCGCTCGGGGGTTGAAGAGACCCAGTACTTC. Its translation: CASSQDGRSGVEETQYF.